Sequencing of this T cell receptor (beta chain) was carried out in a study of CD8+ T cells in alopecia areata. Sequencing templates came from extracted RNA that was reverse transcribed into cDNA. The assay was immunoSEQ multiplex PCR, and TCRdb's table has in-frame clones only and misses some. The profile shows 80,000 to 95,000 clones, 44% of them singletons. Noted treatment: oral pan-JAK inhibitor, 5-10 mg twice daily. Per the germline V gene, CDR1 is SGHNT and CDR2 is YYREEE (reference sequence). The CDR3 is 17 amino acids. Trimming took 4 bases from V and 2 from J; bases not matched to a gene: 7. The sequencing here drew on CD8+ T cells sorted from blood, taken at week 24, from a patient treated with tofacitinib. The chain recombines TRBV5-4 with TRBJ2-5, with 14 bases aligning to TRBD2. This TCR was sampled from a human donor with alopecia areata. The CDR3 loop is CASSPGTSGSRQETQYF. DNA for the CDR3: TGTGCCAGCAGCCCGGGGACTAGCGGGAGTCGACAAGAGACCCAGTACTTC.